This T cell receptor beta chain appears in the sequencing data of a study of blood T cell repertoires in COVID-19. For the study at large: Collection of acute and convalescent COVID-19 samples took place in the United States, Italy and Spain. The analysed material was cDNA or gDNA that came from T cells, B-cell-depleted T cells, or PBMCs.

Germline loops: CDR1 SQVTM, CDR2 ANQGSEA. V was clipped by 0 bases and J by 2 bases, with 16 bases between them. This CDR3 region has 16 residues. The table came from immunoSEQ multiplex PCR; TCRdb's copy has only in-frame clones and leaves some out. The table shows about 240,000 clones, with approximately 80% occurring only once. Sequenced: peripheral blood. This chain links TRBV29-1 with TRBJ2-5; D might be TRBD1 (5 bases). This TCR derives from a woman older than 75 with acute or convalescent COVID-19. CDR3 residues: CSVEDLGKRGQETQYF. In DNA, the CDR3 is TGCAGCGTTGAAGATCTTGGGAAAAGGGGTCAAGAGACCCAGTACTTC.